Presented here are 19 T cell receptor beta chains from one specimen sequenced in a study of T-cell memory formation after mild COVID-19. Each CDR3 protein gets one entry after TCRdb re-called the 5' RACE reads with MiXCR. Of tens of thousands of distinct CDR3 sequences in the sample, about 8% were seen once. The specimen sequenced was PBMCs or a T cell subset sorted from them (not recorded which). The receptors were gathered from an adult woman who had mild COVID-19 (a few samples of this study predate the infection). Cell type and time point are not known.

This clonotype has at least ten counts. The chain is built from TRBV7-9 and TRBJ2-2, with TRBD1 identical over 9 bases. CDR1 is SEHNR, CDR2 FQNEAQ, per germline (reference sequence). The CDR3 consists of 18 residues. V shed 4 bases and J 0 bases; nucleotides not matched to a gene: 9. CDR3 bases: TGTGCCAGCAGCTCCCGGGACAGGGAACCGACGAACACCGGGGAGCTGTTTTTT. It specifies CASSSRDREPTNTGELFF.

This clonotype was observed at least ten times. V and J are TRBV2 and TRBJ2-7; 8 bases are shared with TRBD2. V lost 2 bases and J lost 7; bases outside the gene matches: 10. The length of the CDR3 is 15 residues. CDR1 and CDR2 from the germline V gene are SNHLY and FYNNEI. The CDR3 sequence: CASSESPGLVAEQYF. Written as DNA, the CDR3 is TGTGCCAGCAGTGAATCCCCGGGACTAGTCGCTGAGCAGTACTTC.

This clonotype has a count of ten or more. The chain carries TRBV4-2 and TRBJ2-7; D is possibly TRBD2 (5 bases). Trimming stripped 0 bases from V and 0 bases from J, with 12 bases between. The CDR3 spans 16 residues. Per the germline V gene, CDR1 is LGHNA and CDR2 is YNFKEQ. CDR3: CASSQEGPDYSYEQYF. CDR3 nucleotides: TGTGCCAGCAGCCAAGAAGGGCCCGACTACTCCTACGAGCAGTACTTC.

This clonotype has ten or more counts. The chain uses TRBV2 and TRBJ1-1; D is perhaps TRBD1 (5 bases). The CDR3 sequence is 11 residues long. V lost 6 bases, J lost 4 bases, and 6 bases lay in between. Germline CDR1 and CDR2: SNHLY and FYNNEI. In DNA form, the CDR3 reads TGTGCCAGCAGGGGGCCCACTGAAGCTTTCTTT. Encoded protein: CASRGPTEAFF.

This clonotype was detected only a few times. V usage is TRBV19 and J usage is TRBJ1-1; D might be TRBD1 (5 bases). CDR3 length: 15 residues. V was shortened by 3 bases and J by 0 bases, with 11 bases between the two germline ends. In germline, CDR1 is LNHDA, CDR2 SQIVND (reference sequence). DNA of the CDR3: TGTGCCAGTAGTATCGTAGGGGTTATGAACACTGAAGCTTTCTTT. This sequence encodes CASSIVGVMNTEAFF.

This clonotype was detected many times. The chain couples TRBV20-1 to TRBJ2-7; a weak D match, TRBD2 (5 bases). Per the germline V gene, CDR1 is DFQATT and CDR2 is SNEGSKA (reference sequence). V dropped 5 bases and J dropped 2 bases, with 16 bases sitting between them. There are 14 residues in the CDR3. CDR3 nucleotide sequence: TGCAGTGCTGTGGCGTACATCGGGGCCTACGAGCAGTACTTC. It translates to CSAVAYIGAYEQYF.

At least ten counts were recorded for this clonotype. The V and J genes are TRBV10-3 and TRBJ2-7, with 9 bases that match TRBD1. The trim removed 6 bases at V and 3 bases at J, leaving 3 bases unmatched. The CDR3 runs 13 residues. CDR1 and CDR2 (germline): ENHRY, SYGVKD. The CDR3 loop is CAISRDRVYEQYF. Here the CDR3 DNA reads TGTGCCATCAGCCGGGACAGGGTCTACGAGCAGTACTTC.

In its sample, this clonotype was seen many times. This chain uses TRBV7-9 with TRBJ2-7; no definite D call. V was shortened by 5 bases and J by 7 bases, with 18 bases between the two germline ends. This CDR3 has 14 amino acids. Looked up from germline, CDR1 is SEHNR and CDR2 is FQNEAQ (reference sequence). Written as DNA, the CDR3 is TGTGCCAGCAGCCCAGTTGTGGTCCCTTGGGAGCAGTACTTC. Amino acids: CASSPVVVPWEQYF. The full variable domain, its missing parts supplied by reference TRBV7-9 and TRBJ2-7, is DTGVSQNPRHKITKRGQNVTFRCDPISEHNRLYWYRQTLGQGPEFLTYFQNEAQLEKSRLLSDRFSAERPKGSFSTLEIQRTEQGDSAMYLCASSPVVVPWEQYFGPGTRLTVT.

This clonotype has at least ten counts. The genes are TRBV5-6 and TRBJ2-3; the match to TRBD2 covers 10 bases. This CDR3 is 15 amino acids long. J lost 5 bases, V lost 1 base, and 4 bases had no gene match. The V gene's germline CDR1 is SGHDT and CDR2 YYEEEE. CDR3 in DNA: TGTGCCAGCAGCTTGAGTCTAGCGGGGGAAGATACGCAGTATTTT. This sequence encodes CASSLSLAGEDTQYF.

This clonotype appeared many times. The CDR3 DNA follows: TGTGCCAGCAGCCCAGGAGGCACTGGTGGGGAGACCCAGTACTTC. This gives the protein CASSPGGTGGETQYF. The chain links TRBV7-2 to TRBJ2-5, with TRBD2 as a possible D gene (5 bases). This CDR3 region has 15 residues. The V gene lost 5 bases and the J gene lost 5 bases, with 18 bases spanning the gap. Germline CDR1 reads SGHTA; CDR2 reads FQGNSA.

At least ten counts were recorded for this clonotype. The J gene is TRBJ2-1, the V gene TRBV23-1, with TRBD2 matching over 12 bases. TRBV23-1 is labeled an ORF, and its function is uncertain. The CDR3 is 19 residues long. Unmatched junction bases numbered 12, after V lost 2 bases and J lost 4 bases. The CDR3: CASSQPGASGGAIYNEQFF. CDR3 nucleotide sequence: TGCGCCAGCAGTCAACCGGGGGCTAGCGGGGGGGCGATATACAATGAGCAGTTCTTC.

By share, this clonotype counts as medium-sized. This chain joins TRBV7-6 and TRBJ2-7, with D perhaps matching TRBD2 (5 bases). The germline gives CDR1 SGHVS, CDR2 FNYEAQ. V was shortened by 5 bases and J by 0 bases, with 14 bases between the two germline ends. The CDR3 extends over 15 amino acids. The CDR3 sequence: CASSPSQRSSYEQYF. Written as DNA, the CDR3 is TGTGCCAGCAGCCCTAGCCAGCGGAGCTCCTACGAGCAGTACTTC. The whole variable domain, remainder taken from reference TRBV7-6 and TRBJ2-7, is GAGVSQSPRYKVTKRGQDVALRCDPISGHVSLYWYRQALGQGPEFLTYFNYEAQQDKSGLPNDRFSAERPEGSISTLTIQRTEQRDSAMYRCASSPSQRSSYEQYFGPGTRLTVT.

This clonotype was detected ten times or more. The chain carries TRBV7-8 and TRBJ1-4; 7 nucleotides agree with TRBD1. The CDR3 runs 15 residues. Trimming at V came to 5 bases and at J to 4 bases, leaving 7 bases not matched to a gene. CDR1 and CDR2 (germline): SGHVS, FQNEAQ. The CDR3 nucleotides read TGTGCCAGCAGCCCCCGGGACAGCCTTAATGAAAAACTGTTTTTT. Residues: CASSPRDSLNEKLFF.

This clonotype was observed many times. The V call is TRBV20-1, the J call TRBJ2-3, with TRBD2 identical over 9 bases. The CDR3 loop spans 18 amino acids. Trimming removed 0 bases from V and 2 bases from J; junction bases left unmatched: 12. CDR1 DFQATT and CDR2 SNEGSKA come from the germline V gene (reference sequence). The CDR3 sequence: CSARDQGLANGNTDTQYF. The CDR3 DNA sequence: TGCAGTGCTAGAGACCAAGGACTAGCGAATGGAAACACAGATACGCAGTATTTT.

There are many counts of this clonotype. The chain uses TRBV20-1 and TRBJ2-1; D is possibly TRBD2 (6 bases). The CDR3 contains 12 residues. Germline assignment: CDR1 DFQATT and CDR2 SNEGSKA (reference sequence). The CDR3 nucleotides are TGCACCGGCCGGGAGCCCAGCAATGAGCAGTTCTTC. Translating gives CTGREPSNEQFF.

DNA for the CDR3: TGTGCCAGCAGTTTTGGCGGGGACGAGACCCAGTACTTC. Amino acids: CASSFGGDETQYF. This chain connects TRBV12-3 or TRBV12-4 to TRBJ2-5, with D maybe TRBD2 (6 bases). This CDR3 is 13 amino acids long. Trimming took off 3 bases at V and 5 bases at J, with 10 bases between the two ends.

This clonotype was recorded many times. The chain combines TRBV7-9 with TRBJ2-7; 7 nucleotides line up with TRBD2. This CDR3 contains 16 residues. V gave up 3 bases and J gave up 1 base; unmatched junction bases: 9. The germline V gene encodes CDR1 SEHNR and CDR2 FQNEAQ (reference sequence). CDR3 bases: TGTGCCAGCAGCTTCTTGCGAGGGCGGGGGTCCTACGAGCAGTACTTC. It translates to CASSFLRGRGSYEQYF.

This clonotype occurred many times. The chain carries TRBV3-1 and TRBJ2-1; D ambiguous. The CDR3 covers 15 residues. V dropped 1 base and J dropped 5 bases, with 12 bases sitting between them. Germline loops: CDR1 LGHDT, CDR2 YNNKEL (reference sequence). The CDR3 coding sequence is TGTGCCAGCAGCCAAGGGCATAGCCTAAACAATGAGCAGTTCTTC. Its protein product is CASSQGHSLNNEQFF.

The chain carries TRBV15 and TRBJ2-7; 11 bases are shared with TRBD2. Germline V gene data show CDR1 as LNHNV and CDR2 as YYDKDF (reference sequence). The CDR3 runs 17 residues. With 3 bases clipped from V and 2 bases from J, the junction kept 9 bases outside the gene matches. CDR3 loop: CATSRDLTSGSPYEQYF. As DNA, the CDR3 is TGTGCCACCAGCAGGGACCTTACTAGCGGGAGTCCCTACGAGCAGTACTTC.